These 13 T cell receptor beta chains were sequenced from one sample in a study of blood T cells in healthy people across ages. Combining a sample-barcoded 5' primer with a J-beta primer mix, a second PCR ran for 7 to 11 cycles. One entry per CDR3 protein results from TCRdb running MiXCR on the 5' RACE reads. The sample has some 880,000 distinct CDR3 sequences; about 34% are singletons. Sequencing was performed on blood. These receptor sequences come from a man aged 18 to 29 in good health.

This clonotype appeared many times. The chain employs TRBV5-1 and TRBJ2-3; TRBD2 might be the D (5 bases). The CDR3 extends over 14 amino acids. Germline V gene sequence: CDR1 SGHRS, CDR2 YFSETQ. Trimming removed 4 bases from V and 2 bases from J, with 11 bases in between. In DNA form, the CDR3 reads TGCGCCAGCAGCCCGGAGGTGTTCACAGATACGCAGTATTTT. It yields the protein CASSPEVFTDTQYF. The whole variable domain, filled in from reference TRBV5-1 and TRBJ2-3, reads KAGVTQTPRYLIKTRGQQVTLSCSPISGHRSVSWYQQTPGQGLQFLFEYFSETQRNKGNFPGRFSGRQFSNSRSEMNVSTLELGDSALYLCASSPEVFTDTQYFGPGTRLTVL.

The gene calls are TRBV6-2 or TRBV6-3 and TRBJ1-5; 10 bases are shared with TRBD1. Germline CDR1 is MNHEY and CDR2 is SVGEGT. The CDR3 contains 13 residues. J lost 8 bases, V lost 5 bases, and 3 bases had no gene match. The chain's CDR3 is CASSDRGLEPQHF. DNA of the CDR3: TGTGCCAGCAGTGACAGGGGGCTGGAGCCCCAGCATTTT.

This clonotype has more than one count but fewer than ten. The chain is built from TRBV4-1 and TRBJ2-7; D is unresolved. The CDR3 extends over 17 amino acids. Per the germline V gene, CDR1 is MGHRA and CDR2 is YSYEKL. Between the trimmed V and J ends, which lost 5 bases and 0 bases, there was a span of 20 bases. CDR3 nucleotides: TGCGCCAGCAGCAAAGTTGAGAGCAGGTCCAGCTCCTACGAGCAGTACTTC. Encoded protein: CASSKVESRSSSYEQYF.

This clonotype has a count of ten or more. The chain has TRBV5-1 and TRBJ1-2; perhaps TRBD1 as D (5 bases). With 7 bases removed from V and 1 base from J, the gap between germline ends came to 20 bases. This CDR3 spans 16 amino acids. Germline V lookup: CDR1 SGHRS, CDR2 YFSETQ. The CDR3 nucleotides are TGCGCCAGCCAACCTTCTGCGGGGGGACGTAACTATGGCTACACCTTC. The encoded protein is CASQPSAGGRNYGYTF.

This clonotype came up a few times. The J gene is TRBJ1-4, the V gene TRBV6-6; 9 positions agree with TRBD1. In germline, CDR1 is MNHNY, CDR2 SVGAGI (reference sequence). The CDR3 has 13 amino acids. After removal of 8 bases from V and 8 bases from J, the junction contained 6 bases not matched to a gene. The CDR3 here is CASGRGQGEKLFF. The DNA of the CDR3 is TGTGCCAGCGGCCGGGGACAGGGAGAAAAACTGTTTTTT.

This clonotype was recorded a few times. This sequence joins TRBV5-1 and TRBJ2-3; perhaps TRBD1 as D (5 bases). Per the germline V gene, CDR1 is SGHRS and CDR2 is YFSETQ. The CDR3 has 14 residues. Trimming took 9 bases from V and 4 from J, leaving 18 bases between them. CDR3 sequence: CATRRTTEADTQYF. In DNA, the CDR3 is TGCGCCACCAGAAGGACAACCGAGGCAGATACGCAGTATTTT.

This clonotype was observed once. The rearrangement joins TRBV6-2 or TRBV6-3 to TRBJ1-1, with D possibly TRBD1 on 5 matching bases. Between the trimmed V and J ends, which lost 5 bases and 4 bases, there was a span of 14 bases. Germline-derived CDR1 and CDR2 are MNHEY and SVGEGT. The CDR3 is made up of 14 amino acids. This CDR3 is CASSDPGRATEAFF. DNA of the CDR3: TGTGCCAGCAGTGACCCAGGCAGGGCCACTGAAGCTTTCTTT.

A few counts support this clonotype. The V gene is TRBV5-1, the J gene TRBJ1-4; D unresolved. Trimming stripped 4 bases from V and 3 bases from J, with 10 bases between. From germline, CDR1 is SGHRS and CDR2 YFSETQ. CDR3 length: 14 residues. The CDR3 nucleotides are TGCGCCAGCAGCCGCGATCCTTCTAATGAAAAACTGTTTTTT. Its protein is CASSRDPSNEKLFF.

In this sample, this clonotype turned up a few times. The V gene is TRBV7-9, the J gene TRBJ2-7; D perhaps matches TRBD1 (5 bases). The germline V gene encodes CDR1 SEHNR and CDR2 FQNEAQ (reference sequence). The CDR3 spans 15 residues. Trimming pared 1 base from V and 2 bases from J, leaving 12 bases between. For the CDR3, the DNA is TGTGCCAGCAGCTTAGTCTCTTGGACACCCTACGAGCAGTACTTC. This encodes CASSLVSWTPYEQYF.

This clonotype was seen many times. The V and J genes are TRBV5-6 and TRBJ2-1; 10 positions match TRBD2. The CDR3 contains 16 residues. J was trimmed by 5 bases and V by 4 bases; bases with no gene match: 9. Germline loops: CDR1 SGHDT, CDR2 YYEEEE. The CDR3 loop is CASSLGLAERHNEQFF. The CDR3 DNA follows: TGTGCCAGCAGCCTCGGACTAGCGGAGAGACACAATGAGCAGTTCTTC.

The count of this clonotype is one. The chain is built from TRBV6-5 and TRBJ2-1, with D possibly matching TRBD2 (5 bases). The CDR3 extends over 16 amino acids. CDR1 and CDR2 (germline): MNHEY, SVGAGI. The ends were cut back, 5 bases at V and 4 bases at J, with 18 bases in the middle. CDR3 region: CASSTPTSLAYNEQFF. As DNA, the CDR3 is TGTGCCAGCAGTACCCCCACTAGTCTAGCTTACAATGAGCAGTTCTTC.

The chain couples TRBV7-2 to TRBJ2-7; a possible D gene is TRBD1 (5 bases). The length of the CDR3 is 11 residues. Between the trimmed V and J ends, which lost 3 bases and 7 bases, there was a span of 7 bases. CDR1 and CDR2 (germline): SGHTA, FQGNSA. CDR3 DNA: TGTGCCAGCAGCTTCAACAGGGAGCAGTACTTC. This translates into CASSFNREQYF. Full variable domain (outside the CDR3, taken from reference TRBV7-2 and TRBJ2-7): GAGVSQSPSNKVTEKGKDVELRCDPISGHTALYWYRQSLGQGLEFLIYFQGNSAPDKSGLPSDRFSAERTGGSVSTLTIQRTQQEDSAVYLCASSFNREQYFGPGTRLTVT.

CDR3 region: CASSYARDTRSGANVLTF. The CDR3 DNA reads as TGTGCCAGCAGTTATGCCCGGGACACCCGCTCTGGGGCCAACGTCCTGACTTTC. V usage is TRBV25-1 and J usage is TRBJ2-6, with a weak D call TRBD1 (6 bases). The CDR3 covers 18 residues. V shed 5 bases and J shed 0 bases, with 17 bases lying between them. Germline V gene lookup returns CDR1 MGHDK and CDR2 SYGVNS.